These T cell receptor beta chains were read from a single sample in a study of cytomegalovirus exposure and HLA in healthy donors. Method: immunoSEQ multiplex PCR; TCRdb's copy keeps in-frame clones and lacks some. The sample lists 150,000 or so clones, approximately 80% seen once, with roughly 3.9% in the top ten. Sequencing input: PBMCs. Every receptor here comes from a male donor in good health and CMV-seropositive. The CDR3 runs from the conserved cysteine through the conserved F or W. A D gene is named only where the DNA matches it firmly. Expanded clones get a size class; other rows say once, few or many, or leave the size out.

>few|TRBD1|TRBJ1-2|TRBV2
CASSEGGTGVRYGYTF
TGTGCCAGCAGTGAAGGGGGGACAGGGGTGCGCTATGGCTACACCTTC
>NA|NA|TRBJ2-3|TRBV5-1
CASSLRGSSGSTDTQYF
TGCGCCAGCAGCCTCCGGGGGTCCAGCGGAAGCACAGATACGCAGTATTTT
>NA|TRBD2|TRBJ2-1|TRBV6-1
CASRLLARGHNEQFF
TGTGCCAGCAGACTACTAGCGCGGGGCCACAATGAGCAGTTCTTC
>NA|NA|TRBJ1-6|TRBV6-6
CASSYDSENSPLHF
TGTGCCAGCAGTTACGACAGCGAGAATTCACCCCTCCACTTT
>NA|TRBD2|TRBJ2-3|TRBV15
CATRTSYTDTQYF
TGTGCCACCAGGACTAGCTACACAGATACGCAGTATTTT
>NA|TRBD1|TRBJ2-1|TRBV18
CASSPPHTGTGHEQFF
TGTGCCAGCTCACCACCCCATACCGGGACAGGACACGAACAGTTCTTC
>NA|NA|TRBJ2-1|TRBV7-9
CASIEPGLPYYNEQFF
TGTGCCAGCATCGAGCCGGGACTCCCCTACTACAATGAGCAGTTCTTC
>few|NA|TRBJ2-5|TRBV27
CASSLRPPGTQYF
TGTGCCAGCAGTTTACGACCCCCAGGGACCCAGTACTTC
>NA|TRBD2|TRBJ2-7|TRBV2
CASSRSGRNPYEQYF
TGTGCCAGCAGTCGTAGCGGGAGAAACCCCTACGAGCAGTACTTC
>once|TRBD1|TRBJ1-2|TRBV11-2
CASSQDRAIGYGYTF
TGTGCCAGCAGCCAGGACAGGGCGATAGGGTATGGCTACACCTTC